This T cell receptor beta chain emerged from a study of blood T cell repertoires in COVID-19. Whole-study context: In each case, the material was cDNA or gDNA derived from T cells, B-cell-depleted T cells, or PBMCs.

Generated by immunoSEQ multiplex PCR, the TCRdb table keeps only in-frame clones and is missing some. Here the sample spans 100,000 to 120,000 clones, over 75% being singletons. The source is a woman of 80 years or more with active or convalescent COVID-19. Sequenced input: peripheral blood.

The CDR3 here is CASSPRLAGVLGRGNEQFF. The CDR3 DNA sequence: TGTGCCAGCAGCCCGAGACTAGCGGGAGTACTAGGGAGGGGGAATGAGCAGTTCTTC. The rearrangement links TRBV3-1 (or the pseudogene TRBV3-2) to TRBJ2-1, with TRBD2 matching 12 bases. CDR3 length equals 19 residues. Germline CDR1 LGHDT, CDR2 YNNKEL (reference sequence). The ends lost 4 bases at V and 7 bases at J; junction bases unmatched: 17.